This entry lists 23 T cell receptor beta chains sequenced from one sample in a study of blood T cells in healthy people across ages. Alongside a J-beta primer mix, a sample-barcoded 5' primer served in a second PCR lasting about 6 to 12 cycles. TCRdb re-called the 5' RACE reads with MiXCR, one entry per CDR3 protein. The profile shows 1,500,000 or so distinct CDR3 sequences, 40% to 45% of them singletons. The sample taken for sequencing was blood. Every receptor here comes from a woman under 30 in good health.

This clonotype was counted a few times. In DNA form, the CDR3 reads TGCAGCGTTGGGTCGGTCTCTGGGGCCAACGTCCTGACTTTC. The encoded protein is CSVGSVSGANVLTF. The gene calls are TRBV29-1 and TRBJ2-6; D is undetermined. This CDR3 region has 14 residues. CDR1 and CDR2 from the germline V gene are SQVTM and ANQGSEA. Trimming shortened V by 4 bases and J by 0 bases, and 7 bases separated the two germline ends. Supplemented by reference TRBV29-1 and TRBJ2-6, the full variable domain reads SAVISQKPSRDICQRGTSLTIQCQVDSQVTMMFWYRQQPGQSLTLIATANQGSEATYESGFVIDKFPISRPNLTFSTLTVSNMSPEDSSIYLCSVGSVSGANVLTFGAGSRLTVL.

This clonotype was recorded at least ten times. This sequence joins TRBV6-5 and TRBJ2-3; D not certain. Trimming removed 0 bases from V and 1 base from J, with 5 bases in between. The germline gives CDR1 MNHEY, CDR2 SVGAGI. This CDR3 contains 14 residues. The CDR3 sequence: CASSYSTGTDTQYF. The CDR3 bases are TGTGCCAGCAGTTACTCGACGGGCACAGATACGCAGTATTTT.

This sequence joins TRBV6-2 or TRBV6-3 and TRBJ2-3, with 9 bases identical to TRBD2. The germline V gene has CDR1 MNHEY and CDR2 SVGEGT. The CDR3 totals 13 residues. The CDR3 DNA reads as TGTGCAACCCGGCGGGAGGGCCGTTATACGCAGTATTTT. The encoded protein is CATRREGRYTQYF.

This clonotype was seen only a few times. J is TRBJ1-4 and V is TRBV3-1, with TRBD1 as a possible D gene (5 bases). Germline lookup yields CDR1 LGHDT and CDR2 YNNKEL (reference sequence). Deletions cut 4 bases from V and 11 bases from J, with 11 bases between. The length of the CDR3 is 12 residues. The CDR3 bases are TGTGCCAGCAGCCCTCGGGACGGGAAACTGTTTTTT. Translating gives CASSPRDGKLFF.

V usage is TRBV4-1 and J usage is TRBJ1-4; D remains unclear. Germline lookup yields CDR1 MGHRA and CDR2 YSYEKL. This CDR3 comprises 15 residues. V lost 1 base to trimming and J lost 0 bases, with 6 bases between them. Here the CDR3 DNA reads TGCGCCAGCAGCCAAGTTTTCGCAACTAATGAAAAACTGTTTTTT. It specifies CASSQVFATNEKLFF.

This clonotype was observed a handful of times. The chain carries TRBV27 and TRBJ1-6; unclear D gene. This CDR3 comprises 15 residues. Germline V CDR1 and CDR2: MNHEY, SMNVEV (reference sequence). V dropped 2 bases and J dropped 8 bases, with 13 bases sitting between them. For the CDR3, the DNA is TGTGCCAGCAGTTTAGCCGGGAGGGTGGATTCACCCCTCCACTTT. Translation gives CASSLAGRVDSPLHF.

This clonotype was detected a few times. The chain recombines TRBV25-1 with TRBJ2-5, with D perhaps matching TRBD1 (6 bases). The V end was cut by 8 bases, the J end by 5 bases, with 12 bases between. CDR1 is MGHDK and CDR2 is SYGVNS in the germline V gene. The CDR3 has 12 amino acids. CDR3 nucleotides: TGTGCCAGCGGCCTCACAGGGGAGACCCAGTACTTC. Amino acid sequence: CASGLTGETQYF.

CDR3 region: CASSAAHTNYGYTF. In DNA form, the CDR3 reads TGTGCCAGCAGTGCAGCACACACTAACTATGGCTACACCTTC. The gene calls are TRBV6-1 and TRBJ1-2; no firm D call. V was trimmed by 4 bases and J by 0 bases, leaving 9 bases between them. Germline CDR1 reads MNHNS; CDR2 reads SASEGT. This CDR3 has 14 amino acids.

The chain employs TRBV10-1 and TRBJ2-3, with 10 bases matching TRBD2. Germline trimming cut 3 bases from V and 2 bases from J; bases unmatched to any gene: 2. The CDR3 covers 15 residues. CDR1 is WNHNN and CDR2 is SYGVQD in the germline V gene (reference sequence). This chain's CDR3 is CASSELAGFTDTQYF. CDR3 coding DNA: TGCGCCAGCAGTGAACTAGCGGGATTCACAGATACGCAGTATTTT.

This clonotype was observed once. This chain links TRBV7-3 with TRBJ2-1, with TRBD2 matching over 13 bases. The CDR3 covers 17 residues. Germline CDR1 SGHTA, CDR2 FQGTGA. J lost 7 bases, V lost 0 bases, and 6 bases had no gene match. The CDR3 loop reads CASSLTGSTSGRNEQFF. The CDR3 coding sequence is TGTGCCAGCAGCTTAACGGGCTCGACTAGCGGGAGGAATGAGCAGTTCTTC.

CDR3 sequence reads: CASSYSPGVRDTQYF. The CDR3 coding sequence is TGTGCCAGCAGTTACTCCCCGGGAGTTCGGGATACGCAGTATTTT. The V and J genes are TRBV6-5 and TRBJ2-3; D is perhaps TRBD2 (6 bases). Per the germline V gene, CDR1 is MNHEY and CDR2 is SVGAGI. Trimming removed 0 bases at V and 6 bases at J, with 13 bases between. This CDR3 is built from 15 residues.

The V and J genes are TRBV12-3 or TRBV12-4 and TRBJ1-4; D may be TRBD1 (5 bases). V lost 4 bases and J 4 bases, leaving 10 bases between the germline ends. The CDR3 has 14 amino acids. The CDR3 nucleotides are TGTGCCAGCAGTTCAGGGCCAGATAATGAAAAACTGTTTTTT. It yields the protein CASSSGPDNEKLFF.

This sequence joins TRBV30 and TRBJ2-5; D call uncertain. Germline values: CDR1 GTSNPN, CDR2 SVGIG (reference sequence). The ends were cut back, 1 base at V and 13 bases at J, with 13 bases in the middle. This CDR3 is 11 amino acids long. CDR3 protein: CAWSGTYERYF. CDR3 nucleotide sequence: TGTGCCTGGAGTGGGACCTACGAGCGGTACTTC.

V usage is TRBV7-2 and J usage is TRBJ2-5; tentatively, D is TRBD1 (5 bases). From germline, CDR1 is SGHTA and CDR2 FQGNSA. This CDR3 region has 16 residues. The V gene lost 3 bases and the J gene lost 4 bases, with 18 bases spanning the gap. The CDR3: CASSFVQGFGGETQYF. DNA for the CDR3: TGTGCCAGCAGCTTTGTCCAGGGATTTGGCGGAGAGACCCAGTACTTC.

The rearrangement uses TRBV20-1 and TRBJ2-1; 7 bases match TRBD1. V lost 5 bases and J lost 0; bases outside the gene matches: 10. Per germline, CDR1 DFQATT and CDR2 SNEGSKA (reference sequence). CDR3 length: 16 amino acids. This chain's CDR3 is CSASVRHRGSYNEQFF. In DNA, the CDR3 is TGCAGTGCTTCAGTAAGACACAGGGGCTCCTACAATGAGCAGTTCTTC.

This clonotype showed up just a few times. The DNA for the CDR3 is TGTGCCAGCAGTGAAAACGTCCCAAAACGGGAGACCCAGTACTTC. Its translation: CASSENVPKRETQYF. This chain uses TRBV25-1 with TRBJ2-5; D gene unclear. The CDR3 consists of 15 residues. The V end was cut by 2 bases, the J end by 5 bases, with 15 bases between. Germline CDR1 reads MGHDK; CDR2 reads SYGVNS.

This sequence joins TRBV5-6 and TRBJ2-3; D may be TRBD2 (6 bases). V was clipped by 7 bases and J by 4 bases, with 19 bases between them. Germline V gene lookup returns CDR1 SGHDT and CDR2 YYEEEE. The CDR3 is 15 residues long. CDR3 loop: CASGPTGWGADTQYF. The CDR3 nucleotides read TGTGCCAGCGGCCCCACGGGATGGGGGGCAGATACGCAGTATTTT.

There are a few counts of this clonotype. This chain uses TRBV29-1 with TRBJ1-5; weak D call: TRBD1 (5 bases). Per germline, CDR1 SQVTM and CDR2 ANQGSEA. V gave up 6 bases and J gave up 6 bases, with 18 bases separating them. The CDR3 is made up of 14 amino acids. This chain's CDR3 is CSVSRGSGGQPQHF. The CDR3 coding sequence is TGCAGCGTCTCACGGGGGTCTGGGGGTCAGCCCCAGCATTTT.

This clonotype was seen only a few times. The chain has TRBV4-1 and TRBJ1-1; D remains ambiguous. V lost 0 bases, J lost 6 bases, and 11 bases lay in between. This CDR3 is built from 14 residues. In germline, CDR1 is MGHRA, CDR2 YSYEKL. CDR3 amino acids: CASSQDPAGAEAFF. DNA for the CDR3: TGCGCCAGCAGCCAAGATCCGGCGGGAGCTGAAGCTTTCTTT.

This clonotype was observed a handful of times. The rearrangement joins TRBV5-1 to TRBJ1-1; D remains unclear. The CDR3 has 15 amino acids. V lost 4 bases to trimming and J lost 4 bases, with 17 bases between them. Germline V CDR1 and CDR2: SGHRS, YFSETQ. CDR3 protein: CASSPNTVLGTEAFF. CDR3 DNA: TGCGCCAGCAGCCCCAATACAGTTCTAGGCACTGAAGCTTTCTTT. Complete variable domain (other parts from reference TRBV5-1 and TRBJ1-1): KAGVTQTPRYLIKTRGQQVTLSCSPISGHRSVSWYQQTPGQGLQFLFEYFSETQRNKGNFPGRFSGRQFSNSRSEMNVSTLELGDSALYLCASSPNTVLGTEAFFGQGTRLTVV.

The CDR3, as DNA: TGCGCCAGCACCCTCTTACCCCGGACTAGCGGGAATGAGCAGTTCTTC. This sequence encodes CASTLLPRTSGNEQFF. The genes are TRBV5-1 and TRBJ2-1; 11 nucleotides line up with TRBD2. J was trimmed by 7 bases and V by 6 bases; bases with no gene match: 12. CDR1 SGHRS and CDR2 YFSETQ come from the germline V gene. The CDR3 is 16 amino acids.

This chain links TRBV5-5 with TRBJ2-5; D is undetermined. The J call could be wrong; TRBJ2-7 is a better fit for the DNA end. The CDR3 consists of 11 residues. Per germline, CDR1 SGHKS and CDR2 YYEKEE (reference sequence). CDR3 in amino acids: CASSAANEQYF. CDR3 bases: TGTGCCAGCAGCGCCGCTAACGAGCAGTACTTC.

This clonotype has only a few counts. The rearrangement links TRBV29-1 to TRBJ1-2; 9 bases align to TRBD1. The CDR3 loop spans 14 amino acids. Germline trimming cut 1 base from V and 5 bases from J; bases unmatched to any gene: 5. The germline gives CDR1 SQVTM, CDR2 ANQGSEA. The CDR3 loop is CSVEGTGEGYGYTF. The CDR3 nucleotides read TGCAGCGTTGAAGGGACAGGGGAAGGATATGGCTACACCTTC.